Following are 6 T cell receptor beta chains from one sample sequenced in a study of T cell repertoires in cytomegalovirus infection. TCRdb re-analysed the reads in MiXCR, keeping a single row per CDR3 protein. The sample has some 480,000 distinct CDR3 sequences, around a third seen once; the top ten hold roughly 15%. For these receptors, no antigen is known. The specimen was cultured PBMCs, collected from culture after CMV antigen stimulation. These receptors were collected from a human donor in good health (CMV status not recorded). Some clones in this sample may be carry-over from other donors' samples.

The chain has TRBV19 and TRBJ2-1, with 12 bases fitting TRBD2. V gave up 4 bases and J gave up 2 bases; unmatched junction bases: 24. CDR3 length equals 23 residues. Germline lookup yields CDR1 LNHDA and CDR2 SQIVND (reference sequence). Here the CDR3 DNA reads TGTGCCAGTAGTACGCCGACTAGCGGGAGTTTTATAGATGGGGATTTTCCCTACAATGAGCAGTTCTTC. Its translation: CASSTPTSGSFIDGDFPYNEQFF.

The chain links TRBV12-5 to TRBJ1-5; D gene uncertain. Per the germline V gene, CDR1 is LGHNT and CDR2 is FRNRAP. This CDR3 has 13 residues. Trimming removed 7 bases from V and 1 base from J, with 8 bases in between. This chain's CDR3 is CASALDSNQPQHF. The CDR3, as DNA: TGTGCTAGTGCTCTGGACAGCAATCAGCCCCAGCATTTT.

The genes are TRBV19 and TRBJ2-5; D gene uncertain. Germline V gives CDR1 LNHDA, CDR2 SQIVND (reference sequence). Deletions cut 3 bases from V and 4 bases from J, with 6 bases between. There are 12 residues in the CDR3. The CDR3 DNA follows: TGTGCCAGTAGTATCGGTTCAGAGACCCAGTACTTC. This translates into CASSIGSETQYF. The complete variable domain, with remaining parts taken from reference TRBV19 and TRBJ2-5, reads DGGITQSPKYLFRKEGQNVTLSCEQNLNHDAMYWYRQDPGQGLRLIYYSQIVNDFQKGDIAEGYSVSREKKESFPLTVTSAQKNPTAFYLCASSIGSETQYFGPGTRLLVL.

This rearrangement joins TRBV6-2 or TRBV6-3 to TRBJ2-7, with D possibly matching TRBD2 (6 bases). Trimming took off 6 bases at V and 8 bases at J, with 20 bases between the two ends. The germline gives CDR1 MNHEY, CDR2 SVGEGT. The CDR3 has 14 amino acids. DNA of the CDR3: TGTGCCAGCAGCTCTCTCCGGGACTTTAGAAAGCAGTACTTC. The encoded protein is CASSSLRDFRKQYF.

V gene TRBV7-2 combines with J gene TRBJ1-2; maybe TRBD1 (6 bases). There are 14 residues in the CDR3. Germline V gives CDR1 SGHTA, CDR2 FQGNSA. The V end was cut by 1 base, the J end by 4 bases, with 10 bases between. The CDR3 loop is CASSLDPGVYGYTF. CDR3 nucleotides: TGTGCCAGCAGCTTAGACCCAGGGGTCTATGGCTACACCTTC.

J is TRBJ1-1 and V is TRBV6-5, with TRBD1 as a possible D gene (5 bases). Germline loops: CDR1 MNHEY, CDR2 SVGAGI. The V end lost 0 bases, the J end lost 4 bases, and 15 bases lay between the germline ends. This CDR3 has 16 amino acids. The CDR3: CASSYSRLQAGTEAFF. As DNA, the CDR3 is TGTGCCAGCAGTTACTCGAGGTTACAGGCCGGCACTGAAGCTTTCTTT.